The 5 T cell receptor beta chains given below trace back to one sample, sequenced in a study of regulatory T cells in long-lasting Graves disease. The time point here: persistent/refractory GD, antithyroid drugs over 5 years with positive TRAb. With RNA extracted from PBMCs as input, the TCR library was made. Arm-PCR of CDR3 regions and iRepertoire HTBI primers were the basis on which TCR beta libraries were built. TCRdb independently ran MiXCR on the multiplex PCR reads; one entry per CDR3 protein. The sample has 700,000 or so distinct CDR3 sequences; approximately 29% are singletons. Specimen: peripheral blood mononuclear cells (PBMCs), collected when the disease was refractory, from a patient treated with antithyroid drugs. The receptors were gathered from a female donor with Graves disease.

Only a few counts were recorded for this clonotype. The CDR3 nucleotides read TGTGCCAGCAGTCACCCACGGGGGCGGGCGTGGAGCAATCAGCCCCAGCATTTT. It translates to CASSHPRGRAWSNQPQHF. The J gene is TRBJ1-5, the V gene TRBV28, with a weak D call TRBD1 (6 bases). Deletions cut 5 bases from V and 1 base from J, with 21 bases between. Germline V gene sequence: CDR1 MDHEN, CDR2 SYDVKM. The CDR3 has 18 residues.

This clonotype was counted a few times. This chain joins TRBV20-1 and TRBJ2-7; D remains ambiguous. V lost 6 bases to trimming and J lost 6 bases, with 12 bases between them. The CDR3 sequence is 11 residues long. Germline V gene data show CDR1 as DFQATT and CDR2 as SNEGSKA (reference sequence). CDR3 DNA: TGCAGTGCAACACAGCCCCCCGAGCAGTACTTC. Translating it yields CSATQPPEQYF.

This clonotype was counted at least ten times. The CDR3: CASSSGVPYEQYF. The CDR3 nucleotides are TGTGCCAGCAGTTCCGGGGTCCCCTACGAGCAGTACTTC. V usage is TRBV28 and J usage is TRBJ2-7, with D possibly TRBD2 on 5 matching bases. Germline CDR1 and CDR2: MDHEN and SYDVKM. V was shortened by 4 bases and J by 2 bases, with 9 bases between the two germline ends. CDR3 length: 13 residues.

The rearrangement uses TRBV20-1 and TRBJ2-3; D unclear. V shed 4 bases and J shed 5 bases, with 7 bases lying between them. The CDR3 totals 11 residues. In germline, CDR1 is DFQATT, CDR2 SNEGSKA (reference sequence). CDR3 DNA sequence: TGCAGTGCTAAACCAGGAGATACGCAGTATTTT. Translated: CSAKPGDTQYF.

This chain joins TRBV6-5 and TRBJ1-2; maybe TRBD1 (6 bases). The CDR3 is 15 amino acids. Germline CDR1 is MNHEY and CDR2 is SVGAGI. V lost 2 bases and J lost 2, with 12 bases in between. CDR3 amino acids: CASSYRGAENYGYTF. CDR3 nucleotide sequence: TGTGCCAGCAGTTACCGGGGGGCTGAGAACTATGGCTACACCTTC.